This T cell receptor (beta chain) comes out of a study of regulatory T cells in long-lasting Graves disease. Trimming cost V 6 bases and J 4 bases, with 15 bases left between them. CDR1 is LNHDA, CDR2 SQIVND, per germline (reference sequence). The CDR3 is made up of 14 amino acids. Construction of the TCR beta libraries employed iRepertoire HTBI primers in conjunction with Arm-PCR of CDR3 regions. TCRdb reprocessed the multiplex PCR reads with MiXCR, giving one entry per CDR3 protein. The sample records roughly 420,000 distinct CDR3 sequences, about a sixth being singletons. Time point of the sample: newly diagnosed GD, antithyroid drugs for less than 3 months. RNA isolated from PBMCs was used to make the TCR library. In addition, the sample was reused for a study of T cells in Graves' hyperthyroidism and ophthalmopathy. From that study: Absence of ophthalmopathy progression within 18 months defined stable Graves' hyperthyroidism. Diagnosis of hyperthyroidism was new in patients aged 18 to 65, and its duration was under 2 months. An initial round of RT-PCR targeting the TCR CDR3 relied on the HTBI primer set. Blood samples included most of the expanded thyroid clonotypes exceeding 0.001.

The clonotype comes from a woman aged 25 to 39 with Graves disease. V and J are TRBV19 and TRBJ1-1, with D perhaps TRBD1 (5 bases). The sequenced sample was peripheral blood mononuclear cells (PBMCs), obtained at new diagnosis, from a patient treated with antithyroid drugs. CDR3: CASRVWQGGTEAFF. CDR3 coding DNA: TGTGCCAGTAGAGTCTGGCAGGGAGGCACTGAAGCTTTCTTT.